Following are 15 T cell receptor beta chains from one sample sequenced in a study of T cell repertoires in cytomegalovirus infection (dated by TCRdb to about 2019). TCRdb records Illumina HiSeq 1500 as the sequencer. TCRdb's own reprocessing of the public reads used fastp at Q25 and MiXCR and kept productive beta chains. Merged by CDR3 protein, the rows form single entries marked with the most common genes and DNA. Within this sample are around 630,000 distinct CDR3 sequences, with roughly 26% of them counted one time only. The ten most abundant clones make up less than 10% of the sample. Input material: CD8+ T cells from PBMCs. All receptors come from a human donor in good health (CMV status not recorded). Some clones in this sample may be carry-over from other donors' samples.

This clonotype was seen more than once but under ten times. The chain uses TRBV7-2 and TRBJ2-4; perhaps TRBD2 as D (6 bases). Between the trimmed V and J ends, which lost 5 bases and 7 bases, there was a span of 9 bases. CDR1 and CDR2 from the germline V gene are SGHTA and FQGNSA. This CDR3 has 12 residues. The CDR3 reads CASSLSGNIQYF. CDR3 coding DNA: TGTGCCAGCAGCCTGAGCGGGAACATTCAGTACTTC.

V and J are TRBV7-9 and TRBJ2-7, with 8 bases that match TRBD1. Per germline, CDR1 SEHNR and CDR2 FQNEAQ (reference sequence). V lost 4 bases to trimming and J lost 4 bases; unmatched junction nucleotides: 15. The CDR3 has 17 residues. CDR3: CASSSSYRGFPPYEQYF. CDR3 nucleotide sequence: TGTGCCAGCAGCTCATCTTACAGGGGGTTCCCCCCGTACGAGCAGTACTTC. The complete variable domain, with remaining parts taken from reference TRBV7-9 and TRBJ2-7, reads DTGVSQNPRHKITKRGQNVTFRCDPISEHNRLYWYRQTLGQGPEFLTYFQNEAQLEKSRLLSDRFSAERPKGSFSTLEIQRTEQGDSAMYLCASSSSYRGFPPYEQYFGPGTRLTVT.

The V call is TRBV28, the J call TRBJ2-1; 10 nucleotides line up with TRBD2. Looked up from germline, CDR1 is MDHEN and CDR2 is SYDVKM. The V segment lost 8 bases and the J segment 1 base; nucleotides outside the gene matches: 5. This CDR3 has 15 residues. The CDR3 reads CASHWTSGSYNEQFF. The CDR3 DNA is TGTGCCAGCCACTGGACTAGCGGATCCTACAATGAGCAGTTCTTC.

This clonotype was observed a handful of times. This rearrangement joins TRBV28 to TRBJ1-2; 9 bases map to TRBD1. The V segment lost 3 bases and the J segment 3 bases; nucleotides outside the gene matches: 8. CDR1 is MDHEN, CDR2 SYDVKM, per germline. This CDR3 has 16 residues. For the CDR3, the DNA is TGTGCCAGCAGTTTCCCGGGGTGGACAGGGGACTATGGCTACACCTTC. Its protein product is CASSFPGWTGDYGYTF.

The chain employs TRBV7-9 and TRBJ1-3; D not certain. Germline V lookup: CDR1 SEHNR, CDR2 FQNEAQ (reference sequence). The CDR3 runs to 13 residues. The V end was cut by 2 bases, the J end by 7 bases, with 9 bases between. The CDR3 nucleotides are TGTGCCAGCAGCTTAAAATCGCGGAACACCATATATTTT. Its protein is CASSLKSRNTIYF.

This clonotype was recorded at least ten times. The CDR3 sequence: CASSLTANYGYTF. For the CDR3, the DNA is TGTGCCAGCAGTTTGACAGCTAACTATGGCTACACCTTC. The chain recombines TRBV12-3 or TRBV12-4 with TRBJ1-2, with TRBD1 as a possible D gene (5 bases). The V end was cut by 3 bases, the J end by 0 bases, with 5 bases between. The CDR3 is 13 residues long.

This clonotype was seen more than once but under ten times. The chain uses TRBV6-5 and TRBJ2-4, with TRBD1 matching over 7 bases. Trimming cost V 4 bases and J 4 bases; bases outside gene matches: 7. The CDR3 has 15 amino acids. CDR1 and CDR2 (germline): MNHEY, SVGAGI. Written as DNA, the CDR3 is TGTGCCAGCAGTTTCTCCGGGACAGAAAAAAACATTCAGTACTTC. This sequence encodes CASSFSGTEKNIQYF.

This clonotype was recorded at least ten times. The genes are TRBV6-6 and TRBJ1-4; a weak D match, TRBD1 (5 bases). This CDR3 has 16 amino acids. V was clipped by 0 bases and J by 5 bases, with 13 bases between them. Germline V CDR1 and CDR2: MNHNY, SVGAGI (reference sequence). In nucleotides, the CDR3 is TGTGCCAGCAGTTACTCGAGACCGGGGCCCAATGAAAAACTGTTTTTT. This encodes CASSYSRPGPNEKLFF.

V and J are TRBV7-6 and TRBJ2-7, with D possibly called TRBD1 or TRBD2 (5 bases each). CDR3 length: 13 residues. The germline gives CDR1 SGHVS, CDR2 FNYEAQ. Trimming cost V 4 bases and J 4 bases, with 11 bases left between them. CDR3 residues: CASSSRDGYEQYF. In nucleotides, the CDR3 is TGTGCCAGCAGCTCCCGGGACGGGTACGAGCAGTACTTC. The full variable domain, in which reference TRBV7-6 and TRBJ2-7 provide the parts outside the CDR3, is GAGVSQSPRYKVTKRGQDVALRCDPISGHVSLYWYRQALGQGPEFLTYFNYEAQQDKSGLPNDRFSAERPEGSISTLTIQRTEQRDSAMYRCASSSRDGYEQYFGPGTRLTVT.

Note on this clonotype: A junction end diverges from the germline sequence, so it may reflect a read error. J is TRBJ2-1 and V is TRBV11-2; TRBD2 agrees at 8 bases. This CDR3 has 14 residues. The germline V gene has CDR1 SGHAT and CDR2 FQNNGV. Here the CDR3 reads CASLRAGAYNELFF. Written as DNA, the CDR3 is TGTGCCAGCTTAAGAGCGGGGGCCTACAATGAGCTGTTCTTC.

The V and J genes are TRBV7-9 and TRBJ1-1, with 8 bases that match TRBD1. The CDR3 runs to 13 residues. Germline CDR1 and CDR2: SEHNR and FQNEAQ (reference sequence). The ends lost 3 bases at V and 5 bases at J; junction bases unmatched: 2. The CDR3 nucleotides read TGTGCCAGCAGCTTGGACAGGGAAACTGAAGCTTTCTTT. Encoded protein: CASSLDRETEAFF.

This clonotype was observed many times. This chain links TRBV7-2 with TRBJ1-2; D possibly corresponds to TRBD1 (5 bases). Deletions cut 5 bases from V and 3 bases from J, with 19 bases between. There are 16 residues in the CDR3. The germline CDR1 and CDR2 sequences are SGHTA and FQGNSA. The CDR3 DNA follows: TGTGCCAGCAGCGGGATCGGGACTCAGGGTGACTATGGCTACACCTTC. Encoded protein: CASSGIGTQGDYGYTF.

At least ten counts were recorded for this clonotype. V usage is TRBV7-2 and J usage is TRBJ2-3, with TRBD2 matching 11 bases. V shed 5 bases and J 2 bases; nucleotides not matched to a gene: 9. The CDR3 spans 17 residues. Germline V lookup: CDR1 SGHTA, CDR2 FQGNSA. The CDR3 spells CASSPGLAGGVTDTQYF. The CDR3 DNA reads as TGTGCCAGCAGCCCAGGGCTAGCGGGGGGTGTCACAGATACGCAGTATTTT.

Concerning this clonotype: A much larger clone differs from this one at a single base, so this may be a read error. The chain has TRBV12-3 or TRBV12-4 and TRBJ2-1, with no clear D. Trimming cost V 6 bases and J 4 bases, with 13 bases left between them. The CDR3 is 14 amino acids. This CDR3 reads CASSSTDPYNEQFF. For the CDR3, the DNA is TGTGCCAGCAGCTCGACGGATCCGTACAATGAGCAGTTCTTC.

On this clonotype: A much bigger clone sits one base away, suggesting this may be a read error. The V call is TRBV19, the J call TRBJ2-2; 8 bases line up with TRBD1. CDR3 length: 14 amino acids. The germline V gene has CDR1 LNHDA and CDR2 SQIVND (reference sequence). The DNA of the CDR3 is TGTGTCAGTAGGCCGGGACAGGAAATCGGGGAGCTGTTTTTT. Encoded protein: CVSRPGQEIGELFF.